One and the same sample provided the 10 T cell receptor beta chains below, sequenced in a study of cytomegalovirus exposure and HLA in healthy donors (TCRdb year 2017). The method behind the library was the immunoSEQ multiplex PCR assay. For the multiplex PCR, a mixture combining 60 forward primers for TCR Vbeta segments and 13 reverse primers for TCR Jbeta segments was used. The table comes from immuneACCESS by way of TCRdb, which keeps in-frame sequences with V and J called. Part of the clones is missing from these tables; in studies checked, under half for an unresolved V gene and the rest for unknown reasons. This sample holds over 70,000 clones; roughly 66% were observed only once. Of the sample, approximately 2.1% is held by the ten largest clones. Sample: PBMCs. Receptors originate from a man under 40 in good health and CMV-seronegative.

The V and J genes are TRBV30 and TRBJ1-1; tentatively, D is TRBD1 (5 bases). The germline gives CDR1 GTSNPN, CDR2 SVGIG (reference sequence). Trimming pared 2 bases from V and 5 bases from J, leaving 12 bases between. There are 13 residues in the CDR3. This CDR3 is CAWSPRGGTEAFF. In DNA, the CDR3 is TGTGCCTGGAGTCCCCGGGGGGGTACTGAAGCTTTCTTT.

This chain connects TRBV10-3 to TRBJ1-2; 10 nucleotides match TRBD1. Germline V lookup: CDR1 ENHRY, CDR2 SYGVKD. V lost 8 bases to trimming and J lost 3 bases; unmatched junction nucleotides: 12. This CDR3 contains 16 residues. The CDR3 here is CAISSSTGGADYGYTF. CDR3 nucleotides: TGTGCCATCTCTTCCTCGACAGGGGGCGCTGACTATGGCTACACCTTC.

Here the CDR3 reads CASSTAPKYEQYF. DNA for the CDR3: TGTGCCAGCTCTACAGCCCCTAAGTACGAGCAGTACTTC. J is TRBJ2-7 and V is TRBV18; unclear D gene. The CDR3 is 13 amino acids. CDR1 is KGHSH and CDR2 is LQKENI in the germline V gene. The V gene lost 6 bases and the J gene lost 4 bases, with 13 bases spanning the gap.

The chain employs TRBV5-1 and TRBJ2-1, with TRBD2 identical over 15 bases. V trimming: 2 bases; J trimming: 4 bases; junction bases outside the gene matches: 1. CDR3 size: 16 residues. Germline-derived CDR1 and CDR2 are SGHRS and YFSETQ. The CDR3 loop is CASSLGLAGGYNEQFF. The CDR3, as DNA: TGCGCCAGCAGCTTAGGACTAGCGGGAGGGTACAATGAGCAGTTCTTC.

The genes are TRBV2 and TRBJ1-1; D unclear. The V gene's germline CDR1 is SNHLY and CDR2 FYNNEI. V was shortened by 6 bases and J by 0 bases, with 8 bases between the two germline ends. The CDR3 extends over 13 amino acids. The CDR3 is CASRVDLNTEAFF. Written as DNA, the CDR3 is TGTGCCAGCAGGGTGGACTTGAACACTGAAGCTTTCTTT.

The rearrangement links TRBV9 to TRBJ2-5; TRBD1 agrees at 11 bases. Trimming removed 3 bases from V and 4 bases from J; junction bases left unmatched: 11. The CDR3 consists of 17 residues. Germline V lookup: CDR1 SGDLS, CDR2 YYNGEE. CDR3 nucleotide sequence: TGTGCCAGCAGCGAAGAAGCCTGGGGGACAGGGGGAGAGACCCAGTACTTC. Translation: CASSEEAWGTGGETQYF.

The chain couples TRBV28 to TRBJ2-2; TRBD1 aligns across 7 bases. The V segment lost 5 bases and the J segment 2 bases; nucleotides outside the gene matches: 11. CDR1 is MDHEN, CDR2 SYDVKM, per germline. This CDR3 comprises 17 residues. CDR3 region: CASSLLRTGLNTGELFF. The CDR3 DNA reads as TGTGCCAGCAGTCTCCTAAGGACAGGACTCAACACCGGGGAGCTGTTTTTT.

The chain recombines TRBV19 with TRBJ1-4, with D perhaps matching TRBD1 (6 bases). The CDR3 length is 17 residues. V lost 3 bases to trimming and J lost 4 bases, with 18 bases between them. In germline, CDR1 is LNHDA, CDR2 SQIVND (reference sequence). The CDR3 protein is CASSILYPDRYNEKLFF. The CDR3 coding sequence is TGTGCCAGTAGTATTCTCTACCCGGACAGATATAATGAAAAACTGTTTTTT.

This sequence joins TRBV30 and TRBJ1-1; D remains unclear. Trimming shortened V by 3 bases and J by 0 bases, and 8 bases separated the two germline ends. Germline CDR1 GTSNPN, CDR2 SVGIG (reference sequence). The CDR3 runs 13 residues. The CDR3 DNA reads as TGTGCCTGGAGCCCCGGAGTGAACACTGAAGCTTTCTTT. Protein sequence: CAWSPGVNTEAFF.

The chain recombines TRBV19 with TRBJ1-4, with D maybe TRBD1 (6 bases). Germline V gene lookup returns CDR1 LNHDA and CDR2 SQIVND (reference sequence). V lost 4 bases and J lost 4, with 10 bases in between. This CDR3 has 14 residues. CDR3 in amino acids: CASSTQGGNEKLFF. The CDR3 DNA reads as TGTGCCAGTAGTACACAGGGCGGTAATGAAAAACTGTTTTTT.